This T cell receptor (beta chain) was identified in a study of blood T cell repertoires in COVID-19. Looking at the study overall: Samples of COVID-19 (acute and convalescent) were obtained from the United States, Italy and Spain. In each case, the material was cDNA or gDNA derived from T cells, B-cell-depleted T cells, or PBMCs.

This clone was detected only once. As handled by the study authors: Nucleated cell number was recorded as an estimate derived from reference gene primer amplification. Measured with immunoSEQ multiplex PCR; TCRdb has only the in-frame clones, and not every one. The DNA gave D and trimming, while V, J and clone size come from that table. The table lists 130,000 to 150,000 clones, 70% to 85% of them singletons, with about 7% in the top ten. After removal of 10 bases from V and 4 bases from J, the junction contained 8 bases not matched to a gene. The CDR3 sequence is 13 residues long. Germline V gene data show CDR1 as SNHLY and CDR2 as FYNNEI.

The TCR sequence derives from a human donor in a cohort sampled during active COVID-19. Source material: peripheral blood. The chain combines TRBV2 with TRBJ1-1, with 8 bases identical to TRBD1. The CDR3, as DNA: TGTGCCACCTCGGGACAGGTCGCCACTGAAGCTTTCTTT. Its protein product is CATSGQVATEAFF.